The rows below give T cell receptor beta chains drawn from one sample of a study of blood T cells in healthy people across ages. TCRdb itself ran the 5' RACE reads through MiXCR, one entry per CDR3 protein. The profile covers some 710,000 distinct CDR3 sequences, with about 46% appearing a single time and about a sixth taken by the ten largest. The sample comprised blood. The receptors stem from a man older than 75 in good health. The CDR3 runs from the conserved cysteine through the conserved F or W. A D gene is named only where the DNA matches it firmly. The size entry is marked missing in some rows and otherwise reads once, few, many or a size class.

abundance	d_gene	v_gene	j_gene	CDR3aa	CDR3nt
few	.	TRBV7-2	TRBJ2-3	CASSLVRGHPTDTQYF	TGTGCCAGCAGCTTAGTACGCGGACACCCCACAGATACGCAGTATTTT
few	TRBD2	TRBV3-1	TRBJ2-7	CASSQDLREINEQYF	TGTGCCAGCAGCCAAGATTTGCGGGAGATAAACGAGCAGTACTTC
.	.	TRBV7-2	TRBJ2-1	CASSLAGGSHNEQFF	TGTGCCAGCAGCTTAGCGGGAGGCTCCCACAATGAGCAGTTCTTC
.	TRBD2	TRBV6-4	TRBJ2-1	CASSEPGRAGSGEQFF	TGTGCCAGCAGTGAACCGGGACGAGCGGGGTCGGGGGAGCAGTTCTTC
.	TRBD2	TRBV20-1	TRBJ2-5	CSASSQGGREVETQYF	TGCAGTGCTAGCAGTCAAGGCGGGAGGGAGGTGGAGACCCAGTACTTC
.	.	TRBV28	TRBJ2-1	CASIRSGEGSYNEQFF	TGTGCCAGCATTCGGTCCGGAGAGGGCTCCTACAATGAGCAGTTCTTC
few	.	TRBV29-1	TRBJ2-3	CSVERVATDTQYF	TGCAGCGTTGAAAGAGTGGCCACAGATACGCAGTATTTT
.	TRBD1	TRBV29-1	TRBJ1-2	CSVEDRRGLGGGYTF	TGCAGCGTTGAAGATAGGAGGGGGCTTGGAGGGGGCTACACCTTC
.	.	TRBV20-1	TRBJ2-2	CSARDAGNTGELFF	TGCAGTGCTAGAGATGCCGGGAACACCGGGGAGCTGTTTTTT
.	.	TRBV19	TRBJ2-2	CASSIRVVSTGELFF	TGTGCCAGTAGTATCAGGGTCGTATCCACCGGGGAGCTGTTTTTT
.	.	TRBV7-3	TRBJ1-1	CASSVTGLDEAFF	TGTGCCAGCAGCGTTACAGGTCTCGACGAAGCTTTCTTT
few	.	TRBV6-6	TRBJ2-1	CASSWGVGNEQFF	TGTGCCAGCAGTTGGGGAGTTGGCAATGAGCAGTTCTTC
.	TRBD2	TRBV20-1	TRBJ2-7	CSSPSLAGSYNEQYF	TGCAGTAGCCCCTCCCTAGCGGGCTCCTACAATGAGCAGTACTTC
once	TRBD2	TRBV7-2	TRBJ2-5	CASSVVLASETQYF	TGTGCCAGCAGCGTAGTACTAGCGTCCGAGACCCAGTACTTC
.	TRBD2	TRBV9	TRBJ2-4	CASSVGIAGVGEQYF	TGTGCCAGCAGCGTAGGTATAGCGGGAGTGGGGGAGCAGTACTTC
few	TRBD1	TRBV11-2	TRBJ2-5	CASSLIVADRETQYF	TGTGCCAGCAGCTTAATTGTGGCGGACAGGGAGACCCAGTACTTC
few	.	TRBV24-1	TRBJ2-1	CATSWRVGNEQFF	TGTGCCACCAGCTGGCGGGTGGGCAATGAGCAGTTCTTC
many	.	TRBV5-6	TRBJ2-5	CASSLDYQETQYF	TGTGCCAGCAGCTTGGACTACCAAGAGACCCAGTACTTC
.	TRBD2	TRBV2	TRBJ2-1	CASSVQVGRDEQFF	TGTGCCAGCAGTGTACAGGTCGGGAGGGATGAGCAGTTCTTC
few	.	TRBV2	TRBJ2-5	CASSPRRGTDREETQYF	TGTGCCAGCAGTCCACGCCGGGGGACAGACCGAGAAGAGACCCAGTACTTC
.	.	TRBV7-9	TRBJ2-2	CASRQDRNTGELFF	TGTGCCAGCAGACAGGACAGAAACACCGGGGAGCTGTTTTTT
.	.	TRBV9	TRBJ2-7	CASSPSPKRTPYEQYF	TGTGCCAGCAGCCCCTCGCCGAAGCGGACCCCCTACGAGCAGTACTTC
.	TRBD1	TRBV28	TRBJ1-2	CASSFSDRAPNYGYTF	TGTGCCAGCAGTTTCTCGGACAGGGCGCCTAACTATGGCTACACCTTC
few	.	TRBV3-1	TRBJ2-1	CASSHLRNNEQFF	TGTGCCAGCAGCCACCTCAGAAATAATGAGCAGTTCTTC
.	TRBD2	TRBV7-9	TRBJ2-3	CASSILLAGVSDTQYF	TGTGCCAGCAGCATATTACTAGCGGGAGTATCTGATACGCAGTATTTT
.	.	TRBV7-2	TRBJ2-1	CASSLGTSPNNEQFF	TGTGCCAGCAGCTTAGGGACTTCACCTAACAATGAGCAGTTCTTC
.	.	TRBV10-3	TRBJ2-1	CAISSGTYNEQFF	TGTGCCATCAGCTCCGGGACATACAATGAGCAGTTCTTC
.	TRBD1	TRBV24-1	TRBJ1-1	CATSDGGTGDTEAFF	TGTGCCACCAGTGATGGTGGGACAGGGGACACTGAAGCTTTCTTT
.	TRBD2	TRBV20-1	TRBJ2-7	CSALRAGGLSYNEQYF	TGCAGTGCCCTCAGAGCGGGAGGGTTATCCTACAATGAGCAGTACTTC
many	.	TRBV12-1	TRBJ2-7	CASSFDDQRSSYEQYF	TGTGCCAGCAGCTTTGACGATCAGCGGAGCTCCTACGAGCAGTACTTC
.	TRBD2	TRBV2	TRBJ2-1	CASSEYRGVNNEQFF	TGTGCCAGCAGTGAATACCGGGGGGTAAACAATGAGCAGTTCTTC
few	.	TRBV6-6	TRBJ2-7	CASSYSPSAYEQYF	TGTGCCAGCAGTTACTCTCCTAGCGCCTACGAGCAGTACTTC
.	TRBD2	TRBV12-3/TRBV12-4	TRBJ2-5	CASSVTSPREPQYF	TGTGCCAGCAGTGTGACTAGCCCCCGCGAGCCCCAGTACTTC
.	TRBD1	TRBV7-6	TRBJ1-5	CASSPDRGLSNQPQHF	TGTGCCAGCAGCCCTGACAGGGGTTTGAGCAATCAGCCCCAGCATTTT
.	.	TRBV7-2	TRBJ2-7	CASSLVGKSPYNEQYF	TGTGCCAGCAGCTTAGTAGGCAAGTCCCCCTACAATGAGCAGTACTTC
.	TRBD2	TRBV28	TRBJ2-7	CASRNSGRIHEQYF	TGTGCCAGCAGGAATAGCGGGAGAATCCACGAGCAGTACTTC
.	TRBD2	TRBV9	TRBJ2-5	CASSVGGLAANEQYF	TGTGCCAGCAGCGTGGGGGGACTAGCGGCAAATGAGCAGTACTTC
.	TRBD1	TRBV4-3	TRBJ2-7	CASSPLGTGFYEQYF	TGCGCCAGCAGCCCCCTAGGGACAGGGTTCTACGAGCAGTACTTC
few	TRBD1	TRBV3-1	TRBJ2-1	CASSQQGGQGNEQFF	TGTGCCAGCAGCCAGCAGGGGGGACAGGGGAATGAGCAGTTCTTC
few	TRBD1	TRBV25-1	TRBJ2-1	CASSDSGQGGEQFF	TGTGCCAGCAGTGACTCCGGACAGGGGGGCGAGCAGTTCTTC
.	.	TRBV9	TRBJ2-7	CASSVSLDSYEQYF	TGTGCCAGCAGCGTCTCCTTGGACAGCTACGAGCAGTACTTC
.	TRBD1	TRBV28	TRBJ2-1	CASGQALRSYNEQFF	TGTGCCAGCGGACAGGCCCTTCGCTCCTACAATGAGCAGTTCTTC
.	TRBD2	TRBV27	TRBJ2-1	CASSSYGTSGGNEQFF	TGTGCCAGCAGTTCATACGGGACTAGCGGGGGCAATGAGCAGTTCTTC
.	TRBD2	TRBV12-3/TRBV12-4	TRBJ2-3	CASSLAREVQYF	TGTGCCAGCAGTTTAGCGCGGGAGGTGCAGTATTTT
many	TRBD2	TRBV6-6	TRBJ2-1	CASSYEVAGVVQFF	TGTGCCAGCAGTTACGAGGTAGCGGGGGTTGTGCAGTTCTTC
.	.	TRBV12-3/TRBV12-4	TRBJ2-1	CASSGNCNEQFF	TGTGCCAGCAGTGGGAATTGCAATGAGCAGTTCTTC